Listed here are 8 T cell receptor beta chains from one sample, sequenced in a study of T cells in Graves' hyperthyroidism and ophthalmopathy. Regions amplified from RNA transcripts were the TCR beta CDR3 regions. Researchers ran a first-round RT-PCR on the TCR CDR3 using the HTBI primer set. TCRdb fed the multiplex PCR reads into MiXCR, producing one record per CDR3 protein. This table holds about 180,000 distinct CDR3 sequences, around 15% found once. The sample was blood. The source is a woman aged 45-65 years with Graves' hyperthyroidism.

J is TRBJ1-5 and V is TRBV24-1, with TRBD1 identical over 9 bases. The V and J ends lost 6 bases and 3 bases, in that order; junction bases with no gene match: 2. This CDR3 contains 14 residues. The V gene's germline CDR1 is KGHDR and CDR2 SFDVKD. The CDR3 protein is CATSNRGLNQPQHF. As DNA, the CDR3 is TGTGCCACCAGTAACAGGGGGCTCAATCAGCCCCAGCATTTT.

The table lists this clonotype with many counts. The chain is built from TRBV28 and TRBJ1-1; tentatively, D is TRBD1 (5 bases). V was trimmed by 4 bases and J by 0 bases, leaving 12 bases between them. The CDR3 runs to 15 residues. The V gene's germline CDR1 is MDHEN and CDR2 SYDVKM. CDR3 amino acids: CASSSGTVMNTEAFF. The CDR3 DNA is TGTGCCAGCAGTTCCGGGACGGTGATGAACACTGAAGCTTTCTTT.

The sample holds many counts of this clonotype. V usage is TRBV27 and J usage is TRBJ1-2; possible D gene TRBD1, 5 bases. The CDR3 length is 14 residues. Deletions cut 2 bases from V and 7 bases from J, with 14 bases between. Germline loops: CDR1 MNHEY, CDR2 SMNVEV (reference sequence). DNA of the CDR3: TGTGCCAGCAGTTTACGAAGGGGCCGCGGTGGCTACACCTTC. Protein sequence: CASSLRRGRGGYTF.

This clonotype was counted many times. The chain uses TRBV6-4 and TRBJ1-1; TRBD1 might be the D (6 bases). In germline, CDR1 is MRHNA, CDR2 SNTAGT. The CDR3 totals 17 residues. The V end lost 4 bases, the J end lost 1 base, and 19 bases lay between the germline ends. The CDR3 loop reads CASSANLWAGENTEAFF. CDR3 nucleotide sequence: TGTGCCAGCAGTGCAAATCTTTGGGCAGGGGAGAACACTGAAGCTTTCTTT.

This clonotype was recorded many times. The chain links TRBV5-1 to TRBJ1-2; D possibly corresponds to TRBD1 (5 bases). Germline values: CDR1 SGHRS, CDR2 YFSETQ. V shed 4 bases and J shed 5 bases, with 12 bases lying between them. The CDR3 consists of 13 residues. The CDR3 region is CASSPGTVYGYTF. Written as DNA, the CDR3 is TGCGCCAGCAGCCCTGGGACCGTGTATGGCTACACCTTC.

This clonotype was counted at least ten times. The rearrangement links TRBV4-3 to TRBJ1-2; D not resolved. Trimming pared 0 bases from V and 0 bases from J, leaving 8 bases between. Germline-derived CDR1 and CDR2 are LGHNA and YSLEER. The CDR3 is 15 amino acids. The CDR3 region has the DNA TGCGCCAGCAGCCAAGATTTCCCTACTAACTATGGCTACACCTTC. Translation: CASSQDFPTNYGYTF.

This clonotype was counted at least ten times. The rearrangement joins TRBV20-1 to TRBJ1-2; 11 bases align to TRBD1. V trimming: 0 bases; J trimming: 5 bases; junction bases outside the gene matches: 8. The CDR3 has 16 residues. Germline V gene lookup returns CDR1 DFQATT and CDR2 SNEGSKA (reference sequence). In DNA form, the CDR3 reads TGCAGTGCTAGAGATCCCAAGGGACAGGGGGGTTATGGCTACACCTTC. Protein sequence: CSARDPKGQGGYGYTF.

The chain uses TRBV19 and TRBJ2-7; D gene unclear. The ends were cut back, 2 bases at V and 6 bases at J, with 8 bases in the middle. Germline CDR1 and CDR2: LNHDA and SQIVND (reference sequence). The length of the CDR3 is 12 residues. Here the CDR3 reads CASSIRGGEQYF. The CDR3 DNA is TGTGCCAGTAGTATAAGAGGTGGCGAGCAGTACTTC.